This paragraph reports one T cell receptor (beta chain). The sample has other DNA sequences that encode this CDR3 too. These data are taken from a study of shared clonotypes between healthy human individuals. Using immunoSEQ multiplex PCR, the repertoire was profiled, and TCRdb retains in-frame clones only, with some absent. The sample has just over 2,000,000 clones; roughly 94% are singletons. CD8 cells classed as naive were CD45RO-negative and positively selected for CCR7, excluding terminally differentiated effector memory CD45RA+ cells. The material sequenced was naive CD8+ T cells sorted from blood. This sequence originates from a man aged 18 to 29 in good health.

The CDR3 coding sequence is TGTGCCAGCAGCTTATATTTGAACACTGAAGCTTTCTTT. Translating it yields CASSLYLNTEAFF. The chain couples TRBV7-3 to TRBJ1-1; D unclear. This CDR3 region has 13 residues. Trimming removed 2 bases at V and 0 bases at J, with 4 bases between. Looked up from germline, CDR1 is SGHTA and CDR2 is FQGTGA.